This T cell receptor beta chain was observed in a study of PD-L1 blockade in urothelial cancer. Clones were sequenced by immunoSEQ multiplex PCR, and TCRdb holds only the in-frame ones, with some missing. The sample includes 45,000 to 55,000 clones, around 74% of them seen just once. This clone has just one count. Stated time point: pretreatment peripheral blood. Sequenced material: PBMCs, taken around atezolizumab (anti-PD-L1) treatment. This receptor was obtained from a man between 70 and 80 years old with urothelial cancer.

In DNA form, the CDR3 reads TGTGCCAGCAGTTTATCCCTAGCGGGAGGGCCAGATGAGCAGTTCTTC. This codes for CASSLSLAGGPDEQFF. V usage is TRBV28 and J usage is TRBJ2-1; 12 bases fit TRBD2. The CDR3 length is 16 residues. J was trimmed by 8 bases and V by 1 base; bases with no gene match: 6. Germline loops: CDR1 MDHEN, CDR2 SYDVKM.